A single sample gave rise to the 26 T cell receptor beta chains below, sequenced in a study of T cells in localized non-small cell lung cancer (dated by TCRdb to 2020 to 2022). Receptor libraries were prepared by the immunoSEQ multiplex PCR assay. Held by TCRdb, this immuneACCESS table contains in-frame sequences only and omits some clones. Under half of the omission traces to an unresolved V gene where checked; the cause of the rest is unknown. In all, the sample holds more than 10,000 clones, and about 82% of those were seen once. The leading ten clones occupy around 58% of the sample. This specimen consisted of peripheral blood, obtained before any cancer treatment. The source of these receptors is a male donor aged 60 or older with stage III lung adenocarcinoma.

This chain links TRBV7-9 with TRBJ1-4; 7 nucleotides match TRBD1. This CDR3 spans 17 amino acids. Germline-derived CDR1 and CDR2 are SEHNR and FQNEAQ (reference sequence). With 3 bases clipped from V and 12 bases from J, the junction kept 19 bases outside the gene matches. Here the CDR3 DNA reads TGTGCCAGCAGCTTTCCCGCGCGACAGGGCAATTGGGGGGAACTGTTTTTT. It translates to CASSFPARQGNWGELFF.

This chain links TRBV5-4 with TRBJ2-2, with 7 bases lining up with TRBD2. Trimming at V came to 3 bases and at J to 4 bases, leaving 6 bases not matched to a gene. CDR1 SGHNT and CDR2 YYREEE come from the germline V gene (reference sequence). The CDR3 spans 15 residues. Here the CDR3 reads CASSYGSGVTGELFF. The DNA for the CDR3 is TGTGCCAGCAGCTATGGGAGCGGGGTCACCGGGGAGCTGTTTTTT.

The chain combines TRBV5-1 with TRBJ1-3, with no clear D. V lost 0 bases and J 0 bases, leaving 7 bases between the germline ends. The CDR3 is 15 amino acids. Germline assignment: CDR1 SGHRS and CDR2 YFSETQ. In DNA form, the CDR3 reads TGCGCCAGCAGCTTGGGCTCAGACTCTGGAAACACCATATATTTT. Translating gives CASSLGSDSGNTIYF.

The CDR3 reads CASSQSYGTDTQYF. The CDR3 nucleotides read TGCGCCAGCAGCCAGAGCTACGGCACAGATACGCAGTATTTT. The V and J genes are TRBV4-1 and TRBJ2-3; no definite D call. Trimming left V 3 bases short and J 1 base short, with 8 bases between. From germline, CDR1 is MGHRA and CDR2 YSYEKL. This CDR3 region has 14 residues.

V is TRBV5-4 and J is TRBJ2-7, with a possible D match to TRBD2 (6 bases). Trimming removed 4 bases from V and 4 bases from J, with 12 bases in between. This CDR3 spans 13 amino acids. From germline, CDR1 is SGHNT and CDR2 YYREEE (reference sequence). This CDR3 is CASSPSAGYEQYF. The CDR3 DNA is TGTGCCAGCAGCCCCTCCGCGGGGTACGAGCAGTACTTC.

The chain is built from TRBV7-2 and TRBJ1-2; tentatively, D is TRBD1 (6 bases). The CDR3 is 16 residues long. Per the germline V gene, CDR1 is SGHTA and CDR2 is FQGNSA. V lost 5 bases, J lost 6 bases, and 22 bases lay in between. The DNA for the CDR3 is TGTGCCAGCAGCCCGAACCCTCAGACAGGAGCCAATGGCTACACCTTC. Translated, it gives CASSPNPQTGANGYTF.

The table lists this clone with a count of one. The genes are TRBV4-1 and TRBJ2-7; tentatively, D is TRBD1 (6 bases). The germline gives CDR1 MGHRA, CDR2 YSYEKL. The CDR3 runs 14 residues. V gave up 1 base and J gave up 3 bases, with 10 bases separating them. CDR3 protein: CASSQGVGGYEQYF. Here the CDR3 DNA reads TGCGCCAGCAGCCAAGGGGTAGGGGGCTACGAGCAGTACTTC.

The chain's CDR3 is CASSLGLAGGLEQFF. CDR3 in DNA: TGTGCCAGCAGCCTGGGACTAGCGGGGGGGCTTGAGCAGTTCTTC. V is TRBV7-8 and J is TRBJ2-1; 16 bases map to TRBD2. CDR3 length equals 15 residues. Trimming cost V 5 bases and J 9 bases; bases outside gene matches: 4. The germline V gene has CDR1 SGHVS and CDR2 FQNEAQ. Complete variable domain (other parts from reference TRBV7-8 and TRBJ2-1): GAGVSQSPRYKVAKRGQDVALRCDPISGHVSLFWYQQALGQGPEFLTYFQNEAQLDKSGLPSDRFFAERPEGSVSTLKIQRTQQEDSAVYLCASSLGLAGGLEQFFGPGTRLTVL.

CDR3 in amino acids: CASSPGTHWTEAFF. The DNA for the CDR3 is TGTGCCAGCAGCCCAGGGACCCATTGGACTGAAGCTTTCTTT. V and J are TRBV7-2 and TRBJ1-1; D possibly corresponds to TRBD1 (5 bases). The CDR3 runs 14 residues. Germline-derived CDR1 and CDR2 are SGHTA and FQGNSA. V was pared by 5 bases and J by 5 bases, with 15 bases between.

The V call is TRBV4-1, the J call TRBJ2-7; D is unclear. The ends were cut back, 4 bases at V and 6 bases at J, with 13 bases in the middle. The CDR3 is 13 amino acids. Germline CDR1 is MGHRA and CDR2 is YSYEKL. The CDR3 loop is CASSPSTRAEQYF. The DNA for the CDR3 is TGCGCCAGCAGCCCTTCCACGAGAGCCGAGCAGTACTTC.

Turning to this clone: One end of the junction varies from germline; a read error may be responsible. The V call is TRBV11-3, the J call TRBJ2-1, with D unresolved. Germline V gene data show CDR1 as SGHNT and CDR2 as YENEEA. The length of the CDR3 is 13 residues. The CDR3 region has the DNA TGTGCCAGCAGCTTAGATCCCTACGATGAGCAGTTCTTC. It encodes CASSLDPYDEQFF.

The J gene is TRBJ1-6, the V gene TRBV11-1; the match to TRBD1 covers 10 bases. CDR1 is SGHAT and CDR2 is FQDESV in the germline V gene (reference sequence). The V and J ends lost 5 bases and 8 bases, in that order; junction bases with no gene match: 9. The CDR3 has 16 residues. The CDR3 DNA sequence: TGTGCCAGCAGCCCCCCCCGACAGGGGGCGGATTCACCCCTCCACTTT. Its translation is CASSPPRQGADSPLHF.

The J gene is TRBJ1-4, the V gene TRBV4-2; D gene uncertain. The CDR3 runs 14 residues. Germline assignment: CDR1 LGHNA and CDR2 YNFKEQ. V was shortened by 1 base and J by 0 bases, with 3 bases between the two germline ends. The CDR3 spells CASSQVATNEKLFF. CDR3 nucleotides: TGTGCCAGCAGCCAAGTCGCAACTAATGAAAAACTGTTTTTT.

This clone was seen a single time. This rearrangement joins TRBV30 to TRBJ1-5, with D unresolved. This CDR3 comprises 14 residues. V was shortened by 3 bases and J by 11 bases, with 20 bases between the two germline ends. Germline assignment: CDR1 GTSNPN and CDR2 SVGIG (reference sequence). The CDR3: CAWRYKGRRVAQHF. CDR3 DNA sequence: TGTGCCTGGAGATATAAGGGAAGGAGGGTAGCCCAGCATTTT.

The chain links TRBV7-2 to TRBJ2-3, with D perhaps TRBD2 (5 bases). Trimming took off 4 bases at V and 4 bases at J, with 15 bases between the two ends. Germline V CDR1 and CDR2: SGHTA, FQGNSA. The CDR3 extends over 15 amino acids. CDR3 sequence (DNA): TGTGCCAGCAGCTCCCCGCTTCTAGCTTCAGATACGCAGTATTTT. This encodes CASSSPLLASDTQYF. The whole variable domain, remainder taken from reference TRBV7-2 and TRBJ2-3, is GAGVSQSPSNKVTEKGKDVELRCDPISGHTALYWYRQSLGQGLEFLIYFQGNSAPDKSGLPSDRFSAERTGGSVSTLTIQRTQQEDSAVYLCASSSPLLASDTQYFGPGTRLTVL.

This sequence joins TRBV30 and TRBJ1-1; no clear D gene. The CDR3 extends over 14 amino acids. Germline V gene lookup returns CDR1 GTSNPN and CDR2 SVGIG (reference sequence). Trimming removed 5 bases from V and 2 bases from J, with 15 bases in between. The CDR3 nucleotides read TGTGCCTGGTCCCACGGCCCCGTAAACACTGAAGCTTTCTTT. As protein: CAWSHGPVNTEAFF.

The V and J genes are TRBV6-4 and TRBJ1-2; D perhaps matches TRBD1 (6 bases). The CDR3 sequence is 13 residues long. The V gene lost 0 bases and the J gene lost 8 bases, with 10 bases spanning the gap. CDR1 is MRHNA and CDR2 is SNTAGT in the germline V gene. CDR3 amino acids: CASSDSQGRGYTF. Here the CDR3 DNA reads TGTGCCAGCAGTGACTCACAGGGCCGGGGCTACACCTTC.

The J gene is TRBJ2-1, the V gene TRBV6-4, with D possibly matching TRBD1 (6 bases). The CDR3 is 15 residues long. V shed 4 bases and J shed 0 bases, with 10 bases lying between them. Germline values: CDR1 MRHNA, CDR2 SNTAGT. The CDR3, as DNA: TGTGCCAGCAGTGCCACAGGGAACTCCTACAATGAGCAGTTCTTC. Amino acid sequence: CASSATGNSYNEQFF.

The gene calls are TRBV10-3 and TRBJ2-5; 8 nucleotides align to TRBD2. Germline V lookup: CDR1 ENHRY, CDR2 SYGVKD. CDR3 length equals 15 residues. V lost 6 bases to trimming and J lost 1 base; unmatched junction nucleotides: 7. In DNA form, the CDR3 reads TGTGCCATCAGAGACGGGCGGGGGGCCCAAGAGACCCAGTACTTC. Encoded protein: CAIRDGRGAQETQYF.

The rearrangement joins TRBV29-1 to TRBJ2-3; D unclear. This CDR3 has 12 amino acids. Germline V lookup: CDR1 SQVTM, CDR2 ANQGSEA. V was shortened by 8 bases and J by 2 bases, with 11 bases between the two germline ends. The CDR3 loop is CSSCAVTDTQYF. The CDR3 nucleotides read TGCAGCTCCTGCGCAGTCACAGATACGCAGTATTTT.

Regarding this clone: Other DNA sequences in the same sample also yield this CDR3. The genes are TRBV11-3 and TRBJ1-1, with no clear D. Germline assignment: CDR1 SGHNT and CDR2 YENEEA. This CDR3 is 13 amino acids long. V lost 0 bases and J 2 bases, leaving 4 bases between the germline ends. The CDR3 loop is CASSLDRNTEAFF. CDR3 in DNA: TGTGCCAGCAGCTTAGATCGAAACACTGAAGCTTTCTTT.

The chain couples TRBV11-2 to TRBJ2-7; D might be TRBD2 (6 bases). The ends were cut back, 2 bases at V and 3 bases at J, with 23 bases in the middle. Per the germline V gene, CDR1 is SGHAT and CDR2 is FQNNGV. This CDR3 has 18 amino acids. In DNA form, the CDR3 reads TGTGCCAGCAGCTTAAAATCCCAATGGCTAGCGAGCTACTACGAGCAGTACTTC. It codes for CASSLKSQWLASYYEQYF.

The chain employs TRBV7-6 and TRBJ1-1; TRBD1 agrees at 8 bases. Germline V CDR1 and CDR2: SGHVS, FNYEAQ. The V segment lost 2 bases and the J segment 4 bases; nucleotides outside the gene matches: 12. The CDR3 runs 17 residues. The CDR3 bases are TGTGCCAGCAGCTTAAATTCGGCCCCAGGGGGCCTCACTGAAGCTTTCTTT. Translated: CASSLNSAPGGLTEAFF.

J is TRBJ2-7 and V is TRBV7-2, with 12 bases that match TRBD1. This CDR3 is built from 16 residues. J lost 5 bases, V lost 6 bases, and 11 bases had no gene match. CDR1 and CDR2 (germline): SGHTA, FQGNSA. The CDR3 DNA reads as TGTGCCAGCAGGTCTGGTGCGGGACAGGGGGCGCACGAGCAGTACTTC. It translates to CASRSGAGQGAHEQYF.

This rearrangement joins TRBV4-1 to TRBJ2-4; D is possibly TRBD2 (5 bases). This CDR3 has 15 amino acids. In germline, CDR1 is MGHRA, CDR2 YSYEKL. V shed 4 bases and J shed 8 bases, with 18 bases lying between them. The CDR3 sequence is CASSLHSGSTYIQYF. CDR3 nucleotides: TGCGCCAGCAGCCTCCATTCGGGGAGTACGTACATTCAGTACTTC.

The rearrangement joins TRBV13 to TRBJ2-5; 7 nucleotides align to TRBD2. The germline CDR1 and CDR2 sequences are PRHDT and FYEKMQ (reference sequence). This CDR3 has 13 amino acids. V gave up 5 bases and J gave up 3 bases; unmatched junction bases: 3. For the CDR3, the DNA is TGTGCCAGCAGCGAGACTAGCAAAGAGACCCAGTACTTC. Residues: CASSETSKETQYF.